This T cell receptor beta chain was retrieved from a study of T-cell memory formation after mild COVID-19. The wider study: Each donor largely had its own TCR clusters. Regarding the study as a whole: A subset of responding clones appeared in pre-infection memory, suggesting cross-reactive memory joined. Contracting CD4+ clones were located mainly in CM and EM, and CD8+ clones in EMRA.

The authors produced TCR alpha and TCR beta cDNA libraries with sample barcodes and UMIs by 5'RACE using constant-segment primers. TCRdb recomputed calls from the 5' RACE reads with MiXCR, one row per CDR3 protein. This repertoire shows some 150,000 distinct CDR3 sequences, 14% found once; its top ten account for more than 25%. In its sample, this clonotype was seen a few times. The antigen is unknown. Looked up from germline, CDR1 is SGDLS and CDR2 is YYNGEE. The CDR3 totals 14 residues. V was clipped by 0 bases and J by 2 bases, with 8 bases between them. The chain employs TRBV9 and TRBJ2-5; D gene uncertain. This sequence was found in an adult woman who had mild COVID-19 (a few samples of this study predate the infection). Cell type and time point are not known. The sequenced material came from PBMCs or a T cell subset sorted from them (not recorded which). The CDR3 DNA sequence: TGTGCCAGCAGCGTAGACTCTAGACAAGAGACCCAGTACTTC. Protein sequence: CASSVDSRQETQYF.